This T cell receptor beta chain comes out of a study of blood T cell repertoires in COVID-19. Clones were sequenced by immunoSEQ multiplex PCR, and TCRdb holds only the in-frame ones, with some missing. The sample consists of approximately 150,000 clones, 70% to 85% of them appearing once. The V end was cut by 1 base, the J end by 6 bases, with 9 bases between. The length of the CDR3 is 13 residues. Germline CDR1 KGHSH, CDR2 LQKENI. The sequence was collected from a man aged 55-75 years with active or convalescent COVID-19. The chain has TRBV18 and TRBJ1-1; no firm D call. Source material: peripheral blood. The CDR3, as DNA: TGTGCCAGCTCACCACTCGGGATTGCTGAAGCTTTCTTT. This encodes CASSPLGIAEAFF. The full variable domain, in which reference TRBV18 and TRBJ1-1 provide the parts outside the CDR3, is NAGVMQNPRHLVRRRGQEARLRCSPMKGHSHVYWYRQLPEEGLKFMVYLQKENIIDESGMPKERFSAEFPKEGPSILRIQQVVRGDSAAYFCASSPLGIAEAFFGQGTRLTVV.